The T cell receptor (beta chain) under discussion was sequenced for a study of blood T cell repertoires in COVID-19. Study-wide context: Donors in the United States, Italy and Spain gave samples during acute or convalescent COVID-19.

Method: immunoSEQ multiplex PCR; TCRdb's copy keeps in-frame clones and lacks some. The table has 250,000 to 350,000 clones, 86% seen once. Germline V CDR1 and CDR2: SGHTA, FQGTGA. V dropped 1 base and J dropped 7; count of bases not matched to a gene: 3. The CDR3 runs to 14 residues. Sequenced input: peripheral blood. The TCR was taken from a woman in her forties or fifties with acute or convalescent COVID-19. This chain connects TRBV7-3 to TRBJ2-1, with 8 bases identical to TRBD2. The CDR3 region is CASSLKGGRNEQFF. In DNA, the CDR3 is TGTGCCAGCAGCTTAAAAGGCGGGAGGAATGAGCAGTTCTTC. The full variable domain, in which reference TRBV7-3 and TRBJ2-1 provide the parts outside the CDR3, is GAGVSQTPSNKVTEKGKYVELRCDPISGHTALYWYRQSLGQGPEFLIYFQGTGAADDSGLPNDRFFAVRPEGSVSTLKIQRTERGDSAVYLCASSLKGGRNEQFFGPGTRLTVL.